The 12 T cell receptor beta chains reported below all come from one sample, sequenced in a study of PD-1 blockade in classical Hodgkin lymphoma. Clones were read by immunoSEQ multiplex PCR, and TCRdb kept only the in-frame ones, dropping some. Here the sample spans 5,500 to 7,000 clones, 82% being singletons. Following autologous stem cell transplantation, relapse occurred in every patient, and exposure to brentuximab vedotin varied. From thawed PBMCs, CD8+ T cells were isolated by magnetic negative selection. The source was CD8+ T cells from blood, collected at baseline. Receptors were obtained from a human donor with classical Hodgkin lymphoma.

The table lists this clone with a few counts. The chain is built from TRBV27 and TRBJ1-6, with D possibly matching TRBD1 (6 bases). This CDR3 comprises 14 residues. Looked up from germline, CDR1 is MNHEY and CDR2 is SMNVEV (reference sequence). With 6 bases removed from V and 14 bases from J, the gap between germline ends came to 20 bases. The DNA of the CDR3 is TGTGCCAGCAGGGAGGGGGGAGAGGGGCTAGCCCTCCACTTT. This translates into CASREGGEGLALHF.

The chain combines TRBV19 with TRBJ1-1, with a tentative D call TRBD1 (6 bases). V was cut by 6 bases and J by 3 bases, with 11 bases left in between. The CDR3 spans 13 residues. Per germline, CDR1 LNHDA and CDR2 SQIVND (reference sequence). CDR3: CASRSGAYTEAFF. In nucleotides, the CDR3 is TGTGCCAGTAGATCGGGGGCCTACACTGAAGCTTTCTTT.

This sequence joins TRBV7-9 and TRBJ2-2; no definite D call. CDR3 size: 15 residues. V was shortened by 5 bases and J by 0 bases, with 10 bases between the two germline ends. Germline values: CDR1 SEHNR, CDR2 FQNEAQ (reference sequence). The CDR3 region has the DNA TGTGCCAGCAGCCCTCCGACCCCGAACACCGGGGAGCTGTTTTTT. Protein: CASSPPTPNTGELFF.

CDR3 bases: TGTGCCGCCTCCCCCGCGCCATACACCGGGGAGCTGTTTTTT. The encoded protein is CAASPAPYTGELFF. This rearrangement joins TRBV6-5 to TRBJ2-2, with unresolved D. Germline V lookup: CDR1 MNHEY, CDR2 SVGAGI. The CDR3 covers 14 residues. The germline V and J ends were trimmed by 11 bases and 3 bases, with 16 bases remaining between them.

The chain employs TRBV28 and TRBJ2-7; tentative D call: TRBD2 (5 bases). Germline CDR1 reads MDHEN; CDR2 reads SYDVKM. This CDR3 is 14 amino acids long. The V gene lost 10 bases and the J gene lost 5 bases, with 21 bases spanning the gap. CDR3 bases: TGTGCCACCACTAGAACTGGGGTTTGGAACGAGCAGTACTTC. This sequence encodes CATTRTGVWNEQYF. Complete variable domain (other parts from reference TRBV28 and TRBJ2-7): DVKVTQSSRYLVKRTGEKVFLECVQDMDHENMFWYRQDPGLGLRLIYFSYDVKMKEKGDIPEGYSVSREKKERFSLILESASTNQTSMYLCATTRTGVWNEQYFGPGTRLTVT.

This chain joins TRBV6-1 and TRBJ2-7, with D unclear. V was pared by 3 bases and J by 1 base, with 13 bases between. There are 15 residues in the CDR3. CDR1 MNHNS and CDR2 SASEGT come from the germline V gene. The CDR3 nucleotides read TGTGCCAGCAGTGAGTCGCAGGTAGGGTCCTACGAGCAGTACTTC. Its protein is CASSESQVGSYEQYF.

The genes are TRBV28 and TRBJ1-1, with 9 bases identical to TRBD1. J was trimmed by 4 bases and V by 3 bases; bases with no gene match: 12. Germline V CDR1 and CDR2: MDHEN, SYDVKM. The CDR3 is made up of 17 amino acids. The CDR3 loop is CASSFSYRGLRGTEAFF. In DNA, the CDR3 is TGTGCCAGCAGTTTCAGCTACAGGGGGCTGAGGGGCACTGAAGCTTTCTTT.

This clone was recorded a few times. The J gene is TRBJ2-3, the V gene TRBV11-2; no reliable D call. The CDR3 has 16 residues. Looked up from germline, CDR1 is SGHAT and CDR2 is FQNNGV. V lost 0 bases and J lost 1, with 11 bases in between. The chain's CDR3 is CASSLDPTLRTDTQYF. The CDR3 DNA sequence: TGTGCCAGCAGCTTAGACCCGACGCTTCGCACAGATACGCAGTATTTT.

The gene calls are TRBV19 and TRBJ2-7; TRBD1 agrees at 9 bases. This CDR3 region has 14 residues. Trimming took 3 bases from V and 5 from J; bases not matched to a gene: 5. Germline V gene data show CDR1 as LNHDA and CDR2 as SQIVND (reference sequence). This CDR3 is CASSIWDRDHEQYF. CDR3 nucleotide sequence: TGTGCCAGTAGTATCTGGGACAGGGACCACGAGCAGTACTTC.

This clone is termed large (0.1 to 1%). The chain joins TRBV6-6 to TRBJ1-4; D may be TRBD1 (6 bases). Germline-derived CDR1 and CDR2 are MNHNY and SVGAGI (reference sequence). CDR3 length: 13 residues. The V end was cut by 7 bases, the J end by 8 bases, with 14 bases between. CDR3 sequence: CASTGAGGEKLFF. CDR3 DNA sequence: TGTGCCAGCACCGGGGCCGGGGGCGAAAAACTGTTTTTT.

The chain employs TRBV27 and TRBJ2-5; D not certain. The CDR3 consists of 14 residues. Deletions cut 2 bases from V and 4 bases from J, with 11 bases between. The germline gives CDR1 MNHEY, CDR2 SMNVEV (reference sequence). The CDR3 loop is CASSLRSLGETQYF. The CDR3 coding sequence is TGTGCCAGCAGTTTACGGTCCTTAGGAGAGACCCAGTACTTC.

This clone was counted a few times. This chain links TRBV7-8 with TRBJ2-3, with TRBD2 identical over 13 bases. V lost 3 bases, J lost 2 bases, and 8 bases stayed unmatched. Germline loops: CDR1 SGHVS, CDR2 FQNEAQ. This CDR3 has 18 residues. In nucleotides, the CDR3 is TGTGCCAGCAGCTTGACTAGCGGGGGGTCTCGTCCCACAGATACGCAGTATTTT. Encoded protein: CASSLTSGGSRPTDTQYF.